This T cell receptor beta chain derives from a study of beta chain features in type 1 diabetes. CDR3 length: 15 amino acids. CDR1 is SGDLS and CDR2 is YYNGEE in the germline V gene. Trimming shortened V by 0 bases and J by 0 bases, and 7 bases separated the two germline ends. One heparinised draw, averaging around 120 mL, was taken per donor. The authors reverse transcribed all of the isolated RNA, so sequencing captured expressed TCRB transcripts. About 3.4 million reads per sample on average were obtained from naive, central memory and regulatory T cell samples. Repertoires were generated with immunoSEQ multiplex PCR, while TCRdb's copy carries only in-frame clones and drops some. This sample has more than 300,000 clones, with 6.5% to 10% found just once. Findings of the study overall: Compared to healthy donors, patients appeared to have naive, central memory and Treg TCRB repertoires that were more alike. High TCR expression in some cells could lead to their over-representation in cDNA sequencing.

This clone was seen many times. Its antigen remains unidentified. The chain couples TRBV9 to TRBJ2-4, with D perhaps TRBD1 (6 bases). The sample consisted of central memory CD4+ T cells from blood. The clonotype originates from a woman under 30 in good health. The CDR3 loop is CASSVGTAAKNIQYF. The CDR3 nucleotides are TGTGCCAGCAGCGTAGGGACAGCAGCCAAAAACATTCAGTACTTC.